One sample yielded the 19 T cell receptor beta chains listed below, sequenced in a study of T cells in Graves' hyperthyroidism and ophthalmopathy. It was RNA transcripts that yielded the amplified TCR beta CDR3 regions. The primer set for the first-round RT-PCR of the TCR CDR3 was HTBI. From the multiplex PCR reads, TCRdb called clonotypes with MiXCR, one entry per CDR3 protein. There are some 440,000 distinct CDR3 sequences in the sample; approximately 15% occur only once, and about 7.7% lies in the top ten. The sequencing sample was made of blood. Receptor source: a woman aged 18 to 35 with Graves' hyperthyroidism.

The chain recombines TRBV11-2 with TRBJ2-1, with TRBD2 identical over 7 bases. This CDR3 has 12 amino acids. Germline lookup yields CDR1 SGHAT and CDR2 FQNNGV. With 7 bases clipped from V and 7 bases from J, the junction kept 4 bases outside the gene matches. In DNA form, the CDR3 reads TGTGCCAGCAACCTCGGGGGGAATGAGCAGTTCTTC. It is translated as CASNLGGNEQFF.

V gene TRBV6-5 combines with J gene TRBJ2-6, with 7 nucleotides matching TRBD1. Looked up from germline, CDR1 is MNHEY and CDR2 is SVGAGI. The CDR3 contains 18 residues. The J segment lost 0 bases and the V segment lost 2 bases, leaving 7 bases of the junction unmatched. The CDR3 reads CASSYTLTGTSGANVLTF. The CDR3 region has the DNA TGTGCCAGCAGTTACACTTTGACAGGGACCTCTGGGGCCAACGTCCTGACTTTC.

This clonotype came up many times. The chain joins TRBV12-3 or TRBV12-4 to TRBJ2-7; D possibly matches TRBD1 or TRBD2 (5 bases each). V lost 5 bases to trimming and J lost 8 bases, with 13 bases between them. This CDR3 is 12 amino acids long. CDR3 amino acids: CASSPQRGQQYF. The CDR3 bases are TGTGCCAGCAGTCCGCAAAGGGGACAGCAGTACTTC.

At least ten counts were recorded for this clonotype. The CDR3 here is CAIRTSTETQYF. Here the CDR3 DNA reads TGTGCCATCAGGACTAGTACCGAGACCCAGTACTTC. The chain has TRBV10-3 and TRBJ2-5; maybe TRBD2 (6 bases). This CDR3 is 12 amino acids long. Germline CDR1 ENHRY, CDR2 SYGVKD. V lost 6 bases and J 5 bases, leaving 10 bases between the germline ends.

This clonotype has a handful of counts. This rearrangement joins TRBV19 to TRBJ1-3; D remains ambiguous. This CDR3 has 15 amino acids. V lost 3 bases and J lost 1, with 10 bases in between. Germline CDR1 and CDR2: LNHDA and SQIVND (reference sequence). CDR3: CASSIGVSSGNTIYF. Written as DNA, the CDR3 is TGTGCCAGTAGTATTGGGGTTTCGTCTGGAAACACCATATATTTT. The full variable domain, completed using reference TRBV19 and TRBJ1-3, is DGGITQSPKYLFRKEGQNVTLSCEQNLNHDAMYWYRQDPGQGLRLIYYSQIVNDFQKGDIAEGYSVSREKKESFPLTVTSAQKNPTAFYLCASSIGVSSGNTIYFGEGSWLTVV.

Many counts were recorded for this clonotype. One end of the junction varies from germline; a read error may be responsible. The chain couples TRBV5-1 to TRBJ2-3, with D uncertain. The CDR3 consists of 15 residues. In germline, CDR1 is SGHRS, CDR2 YFSETQ. The CDR3 bases are TGTGCCAGCAGTCCGACAAATCCTAGTACAGATACGCAGTATTTT. This codes for CASSPTNPSTDTQYF.

This clonotype was observed many times. The chain combines TRBV5-1 with TRBJ2-7; TRBD2 aligns across 11 bases. After removal of 4 bases from V and 2 bases from J, the junction contained 5 bases not matched to a gene. The CDR3 spans 15 residues. Germline CDR1 and CDR2: SGHRS and YFSETQ. The CDR3 region has the DNA TGCGCCAGCAGCGTGGGACTAGCGGCGGCCTACGAGCAGTACTTC. It is translated as CASSVGLAAAYEQYF.

This clonotype has at least ten counts. The rearrangement uses TRBV4-2 and TRBJ2-3; 7 bases map to TRBD1. V shed 0 bases, J shed 2 bases, and the junction held 5 bases outside the gene matches. The CDR3 has 16 residues. Germline values: CDR1 LGHNA, CDR2 YNFKEQ. CDR3 amino acids: CASSQDNEGATDTQYF. Here the CDR3 DNA reads TGTGCCAGCAGCCAAGATAACGAGGGGGCCACAGATACGCAGTATTTT.

This clonotype was detected many times. The CDR3 DNA reads as TGTGCCAGCTCACCGACAGGGGTGGACCAGTACTTC. It translates to CASSPTGVDQYF. The chain links TRBV18 to TRBJ2-5; TRBD1 aligns across 8 bases. The CDR3 has 12 residues. V shed 3 bases, J shed 10 bases, and the junction held 4 bases outside the gene matches. From germline, CDR1 is KGHSH and CDR2 LQKENI.

Many counts were recorded for this clonotype. The chain combines TRBV20-1 with TRBJ2-7; 9 positions agree with TRBD1. Trimming cost V 1 base and J 5 bases; bases outside gene matches: 12. Germline V gene lookup returns CDR1 DFQATT and CDR2 SNEGSKA (reference sequence). The CDR3 totals 16 residues. The CDR3 is CSARVPAQGAYNEQYF. The CDR3 DNA follows: TGCAGTGCTAGAGTCCCAGCACAGGGGGCATATAACGAGCAGTACTTC.

This clonotype was recorded at least ten times. The V and J genes are TRBV11-2 and TRBJ2-1; perhaps TRBD1 as D (6 bases). The CDR3 extends over 14 amino acids. Trimming stripped 1 base from V and 5 bases from J, with 9 bases between. CDR1 is SGHAT and CDR2 is FQNNGV in the germline V gene. In nucleotides, the CDR3 is TGTGCCAGCAGCTTAGCACAGGGAGACAATGAGCAGTTCTTC. Residues: CASSLAQGDNEQFF.

Of note for this clonotype: Possible read error: a much larger clone is one base away. The chain combines TRBV14 with TRBJ2-3; 7 bases are shared with TRBD1. V was pared by 0 bases and J by 2 bases, with 5 bases of the junction left unmatched. CDR1 is SGHDN, CDR2 FVKESK, per germline. The CDR3 sequence is 16 residues long. CDR3 sequence reads: CASSQESGGITDTQYF. Here the CDR3 DNA reads TGTGCCAGCAGCCAAGAATCAGGGGGAATCACAGATACGCAGTATTTT.

This clonotype was detected many times. The CDR3: CASSFWRGGLGGNEQYF. CDR3 nucleotide sequence: TGTGCCAGCAGCTTTTGGCGGGGGGGTCTGGGGGGCAACGAGCAGTACTTC. V and J are TRBV7-8 and TRBJ2-7; 9 bases agree with TRBD2. Germline CDR1 is SGHVS and CDR2 is FQNEAQ. CDR3 length equals 17 residues. With 3 bases clipped from V and 5 bases from J, the junction kept 14 bases outside the gene matches.

This clonotype has a count of ten or more. The genes are TRBV7-9 and TRBJ2-3, with no clear D. Germline CDR1 reads SEHNR; CDR2 reads FQNEAQ (reference sequence). The CDR3 is made up of 13 amino acids. V gave up 0 bases and J gave up 5 bases, with 6 bases separating them. CDR3 nucleotides: TGTGCCAGCAGCTTAGCTGGGATAGATACGCAGTATTTT. Protein: CASSLAGIDTQYF.

V usage is TRBV6-5 and J usage is TRBJ2-7; 9 bases are a match to TRBD1. After removal of 0 bases from V and 4 bases from J, the junction contained 4 bases not matched to a gene. Per the germline V gene, CDR1 is MNHEY and CDR2 is SVGAGI. This CDR3 contains 15 residues. This CDR3 reads CASSYSKDRGYEQYF. For the CDR3, the DNA is TGTGCCAGCAGTTACTCGAAGGACAGGGGTTACGAGCAGTACTTC.

This clonotype was detected ten times or more. The J gene is TRBJ1-2, the V gene TRBV9; D gene uncertain. Germline assignment: CDR1 SGDLS and CDR2 YYNGEE. V lost 0 bases, J lost 4 bases, and 7 bases lay in between. The CDR3 consists of 13 residues. The CDR3 DNA sequence: TGTGCCAGCAGCGTAGTTTACGGCTATGGCTACACCTTC. This codes for CASSVVYGYGYTF.

Ten or more counts support this clonotype. The J gene is TRBJ2-7, the V gene TRBV12-3 or TRBV12-4; TRBD2 aligns across 13 bases. The CDR3 totals 15 residues. Trimming cost V 5 bases and J 4 bases; bases outside gene matches: 5. CDR3 protein: CASSTTSGRVYEQYF. The CDR3 DNA reads as TGTGCCAGCAGTACTACTAGCGGGAGGGTGTACGAGCAGTACTTC.

Points on this clonotype: A read error is possible here, since a much larger clone lies one base away. The rearrangement uses TRBV29-1 and TRBJ1-3; a weak D match, TRBD1 (5 bases). Germline V gene lookup returns CDR1 SQVTM and CDR2 ANQGSEA. This CDR3 contains 14 residues. V lost 7 bases and J 0 bases, leaving 13 bases between the germline ends. CDR3 residues: CSAGQGTSGNTIYF. CDR3 DNA sequence: TGCAGCGCTGGTCAGGGAACCTCTGGAAACACCATATATTTT.

This clonotype has at least ten counts. This sequence joins TRBV20-1 and TRBJ2-7, with a possible D match to TRBD1 (5 bases). Germline loops: CDR1 DFQATT, CDR2 SNEGSKA (reference sequence). V was shortened by 6 bases and J by 5 bases, with 20 bases between the two germline ends. The CDR3 length is 14 residues. CDR3 nucleotide sequence: TGCAGTGCCCCCCAAAGGGCAGGGCAACACGAGCAGTACTTC. The encoded protein is CSAPQRAGQHEQYF.